Listed below are T cell receptor beta chains from one sample, sequenced in a study of T cells in narcolepsy. Some clones are missing from TCRdb's copy, which holds only in-frame ones; the method was immunoSEQ multiplex PCR. The table shows fewer than 30,000 clones, with roughly 86% occurring only once. Sequencing input: CD45RA- memory CD4+ T cells from PBMCs. The source is a human donor with narcolepsy. The CDR3 runs from the conserved cysteine through the conserved F or W. Fields, in order: clone size, CDR3 length, V gene, CDR3 protein. Not every row has a clone size; where given, it reads once, few, many or a size class.

>-|18|TRBV10-3
CAISHLSWIQSRANVLTF
>once|14|TRBV11-1
CASSLGRGRFAQYF
>-|18|TRBV27
CASKPRGSSGGRADTQYF
>-|12|TRBV28
CASSSDSYGYTF
>-|15|TRBV18
CASSPGAVLNTEAFF
>-|12|TRBV10-3
CAISDSTDTQYF
>-|13|TRBV7-2
CASSEQGTYGYTF
>-|14|TRBV6-1
CASTEGGGGEKLFF
>-|15|TRBV5-4
CASSSDSSSGDTQYF
>-|13|TRBV16
CASSPRRDQGSFF
>few|16|TRBV18
CASSPSRTVSGNTIYF
>-|15|TRBV5-4
CASSSPDRVYNEQFF
>-|17|TRBV7-9
CASSPSGTGAWYNEQFF
>few|13|TRBV7-7
CASSLVHGTEAFF
>-|13|TRBV6-5
CASYQSYAYEQYF
>-|15|TRBV7-8
CASSFGPGGYTEAFF
>few|12|TRBV7-2
CASSWNTGELFF
>-|15|TRBV2
CASSSRQGITDTQYF
>-|18|TRBV11-3
CASSLDLVVVFMNTEAFF
>-|14|TRBV5-1
CASMADSSGNTIYF
>-|13|TRBV5-6
CASSLEDRDEQYF
>once|13|TRBV19
CASRDRTNTEAFF
>-|13|TRBV7-6
CASSRLAWETQYF
>-|15|TRBV2
CASSSQGQGHTEAFF
>-|14|TRBV18
CASSPGTGSYEQYF
>-|15|TRBV6-6
CASSYPGGGLDEQFF
>-|16|TRBV19
CASSRIRDRDTDTQYF
>-|15|TRBV4-2
CASSPKGEGTDTQYF
>-|15|TRBV6-5
CASSYLQGQGYEQYF
>-|15|TRBV6-1
CASSERPTGNYGYTF
>-|16|TRBV5-1
CASSLGGAATNEKLFF
>-|16|TRBV11-2
CASSLLAGQGPETQYF
>-|13|TRBV2
CASSSDRATEAFF
>-|16|TRBV18
CASSPSYITGGTEAFF
>-|15|TRBV11-2
CASSPDPPGNSPLHF
>-|16|TRBV23-1
CASSPPDRGLEETQYF
>-|13|TRBV7-8
CASSQDRSKGYTF